The T cell receptor beta chain described here comes from a study of resident and recirculating memory T cells in vitiligo. Study information: Genomic DNA was extracted from whole homogenized samples, with no cell sorting.

Study observations and caveats: Sequences differed between biopsy sites and patients, suggesting private specificity. No unique dominant TCR clone was found in vitiligo lesions.

This clone occurred once. The antigen remains unidentified. The assay was immunoSEQ multiplex PCR, and TCRdb's table has in-frame clones only and misses some. The data show fewer than 85,000 clones, about 90% seen once. V was pared by 4 bases and J by 2 bases, with 19 bases between. The CDR3 spans 17 residues. CDR1 is SGHNT and CDR2 is YENEEA in the germline V gene. Confetti depigmentation, marking active vitiligo, was absent in these patients. What was sequenced was blood. The chain links TRBV11-3 to TRBJ2-3; D is possibly TRBD1 (6 bases). The clonotype was recovered from a male donor with vitiligo. For the CDR3, the DNA is TGTGCCAGCAGCTCCTCTCCGGCTGGGGGACACACAGATACGCAGTATTTT. Translating gives CASSSSPAGGHTDTQYF.